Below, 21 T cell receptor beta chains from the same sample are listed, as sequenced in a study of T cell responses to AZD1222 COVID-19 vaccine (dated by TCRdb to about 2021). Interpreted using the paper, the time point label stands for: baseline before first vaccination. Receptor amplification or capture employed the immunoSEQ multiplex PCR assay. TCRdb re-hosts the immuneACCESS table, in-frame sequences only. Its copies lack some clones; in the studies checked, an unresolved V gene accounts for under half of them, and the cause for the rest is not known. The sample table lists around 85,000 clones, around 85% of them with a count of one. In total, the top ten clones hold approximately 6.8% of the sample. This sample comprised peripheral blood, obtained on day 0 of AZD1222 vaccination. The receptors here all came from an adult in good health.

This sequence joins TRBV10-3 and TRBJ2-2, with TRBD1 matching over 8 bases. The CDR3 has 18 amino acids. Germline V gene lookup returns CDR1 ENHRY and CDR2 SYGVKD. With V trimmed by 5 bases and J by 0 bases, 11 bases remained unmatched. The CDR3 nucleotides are TGTGCCATCAGTTATACCGGGACAGGAGCTACGAACACCGGGGAGCTGTTTTTT. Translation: CAISYTGTGATNTGELFF.

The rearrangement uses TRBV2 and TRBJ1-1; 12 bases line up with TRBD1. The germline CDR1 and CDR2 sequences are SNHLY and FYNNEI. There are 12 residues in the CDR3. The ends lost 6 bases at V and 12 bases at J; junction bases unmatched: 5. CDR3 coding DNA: TGTGCCAGCAGGGGGACAGGGGGCGAGCCTTTCTTT. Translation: CASRGTGGEPFF. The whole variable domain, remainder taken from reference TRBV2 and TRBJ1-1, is EPEVTQTPSHQVTQMGQEVILRCVPISNHLYFYWYRQILGQKVEFLVSFYNNEISEKSEIFDDQFSVERPDGSNFTLKIRSTKLEDSAMYFCASRGTGGEPFFGQGTRLTVV.

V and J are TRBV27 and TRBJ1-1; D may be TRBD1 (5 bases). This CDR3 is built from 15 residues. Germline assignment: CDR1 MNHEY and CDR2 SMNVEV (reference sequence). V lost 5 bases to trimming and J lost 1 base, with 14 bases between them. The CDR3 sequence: CASSPHGTSNTEAFF. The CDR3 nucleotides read TGTGCCAGCAGTCCCCATGGGACTTCGAACACTGAAGCTTTCTTT.

The CDR3 is CATQRSKSRGNYGYTF. The CDR3 DNA is TGTGCCACTCAACGGTCCAAAAGCAGGGGGAACTATGGCTACACCTTC. V gene TRBV19 combines with J gene TRBJ1-2, with 7 bases matching TRBD1. The CDR3 is 16 residues long. CDR1 and CDR2 from the germline V gene are LNHDA and SQIVND (reference sequence). V lost 10 bases and J lost 2; bases outside the gene matches: 16.

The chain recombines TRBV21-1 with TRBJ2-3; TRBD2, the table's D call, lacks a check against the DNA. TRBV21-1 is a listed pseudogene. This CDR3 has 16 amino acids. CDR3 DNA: TGTGCCAGCAGCTCACTAGCGGGACGCAGCACAGATACGCAGTATTTT. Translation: CASSSLAGRSTDTQYF.

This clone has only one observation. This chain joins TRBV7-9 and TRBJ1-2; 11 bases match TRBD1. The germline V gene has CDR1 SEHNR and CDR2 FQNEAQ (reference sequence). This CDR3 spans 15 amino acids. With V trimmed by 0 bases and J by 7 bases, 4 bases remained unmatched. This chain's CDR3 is CASSLAHGTGGGYTF. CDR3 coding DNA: TGTGCCAGCAGCTTAGCGCACGGGACAGGGGGTGGCTACACCTTC.

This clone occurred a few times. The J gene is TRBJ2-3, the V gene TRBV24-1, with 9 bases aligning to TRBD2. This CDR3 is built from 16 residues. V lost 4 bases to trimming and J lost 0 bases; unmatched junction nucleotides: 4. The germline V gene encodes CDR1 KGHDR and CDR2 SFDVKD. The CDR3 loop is CATSENSGGSTDTQYF. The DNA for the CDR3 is TGTGCCACCAGTGAAAATAGCGGGGGTAGCACAGATACGCAGTATTTT.

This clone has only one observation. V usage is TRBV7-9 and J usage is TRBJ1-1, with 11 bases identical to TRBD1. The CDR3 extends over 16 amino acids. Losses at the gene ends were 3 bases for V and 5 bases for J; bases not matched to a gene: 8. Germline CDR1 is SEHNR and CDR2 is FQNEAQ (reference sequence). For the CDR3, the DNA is TGTGCCAGCAGCTTGAGCCCCGGGACAGGGGGAACTGAAGCTTTCTTT. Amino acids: CASSLSPGTGGTEAFF.

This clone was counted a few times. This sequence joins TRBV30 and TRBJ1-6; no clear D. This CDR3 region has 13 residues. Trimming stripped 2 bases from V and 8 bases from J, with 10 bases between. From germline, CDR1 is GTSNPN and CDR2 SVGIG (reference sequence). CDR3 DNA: TGTGCCTGGAGTCGGGGATTGGATTCACCCCTCCACTTT. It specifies CAWSRGLDSPLHF.

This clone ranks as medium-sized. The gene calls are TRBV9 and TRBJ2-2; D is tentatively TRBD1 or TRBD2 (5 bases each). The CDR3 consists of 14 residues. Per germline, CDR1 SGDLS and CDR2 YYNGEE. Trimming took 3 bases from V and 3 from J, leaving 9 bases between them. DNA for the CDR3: TGTGCCAGCAGCGGGGACGGGTACACCGGGGAGCTGTTTTTT. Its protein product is CASSGDGYTGELFF.

This chain's CDR3 is CASPVYKNIQYF. For the CDR3, the DNA is TGTGCCAGTCCCGTGTACAAAAACATTCAGTACTTC. The V call is TRBV6-4, the J call TRBJ2-4; no reliable D call. The germline gives CDR1 MRHNA, CDR2 SNTAGT. Trimming shortened V by 9 bases and J by 3 bases, and 9 bases separated the two germline ends. This CDR3 has 12 residues.

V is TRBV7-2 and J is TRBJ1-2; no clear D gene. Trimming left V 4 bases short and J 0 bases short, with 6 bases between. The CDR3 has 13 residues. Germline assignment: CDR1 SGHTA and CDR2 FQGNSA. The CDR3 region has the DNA TGTGCCAGCAGCTCTACTCCTAACTATGGCTACACCTTC. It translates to CASSSTPNYGYTF.

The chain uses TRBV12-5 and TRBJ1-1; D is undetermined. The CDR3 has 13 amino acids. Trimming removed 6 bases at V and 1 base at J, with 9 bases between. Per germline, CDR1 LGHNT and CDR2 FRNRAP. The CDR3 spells CASGLPENTEAFF. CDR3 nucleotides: TGTGCTAGTGGCCTCCCAGAGAACACTGAAGCTTTCTTT.

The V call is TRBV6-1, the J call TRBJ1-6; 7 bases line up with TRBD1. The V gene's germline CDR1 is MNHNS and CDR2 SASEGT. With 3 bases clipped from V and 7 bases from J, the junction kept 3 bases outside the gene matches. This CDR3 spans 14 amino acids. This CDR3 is CASSDRQGNSPLHF. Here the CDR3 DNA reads TGTGCCAGCAGTGATCGACAGGGAAATTCACCCCTCCACTTT.

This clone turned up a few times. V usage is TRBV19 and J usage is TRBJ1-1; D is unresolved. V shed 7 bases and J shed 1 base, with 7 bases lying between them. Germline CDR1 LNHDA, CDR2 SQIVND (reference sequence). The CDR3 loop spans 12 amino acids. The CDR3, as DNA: TGTGCCAGTATCTGGGGGAACACTGAAGCTTTCTTT. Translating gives CASIWGNTEAFF.

CDR3 DNA sequence: TGTGCCAGCAGTGAAGCGCTTCCGCTGAAAGAGACCCAGTACTTC. Its translation: CASSEALPLKETQYF. The chain uses TRBV2 and TRBJ2-5; no reliable D call. Germline V CDR1 and CDR2: SNHLY, FYNNEI. Between the trimmed V and J ends, which lost 0 bases and 3 bases, there was a span of 11 bases. CDR3 length equals 15 residues.

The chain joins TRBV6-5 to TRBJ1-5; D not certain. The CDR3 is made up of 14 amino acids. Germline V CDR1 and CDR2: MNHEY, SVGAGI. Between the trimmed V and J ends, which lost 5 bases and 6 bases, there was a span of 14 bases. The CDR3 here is CASSILGSSQPQHF. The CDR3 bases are TGTGCCAGCAGTATCCTGGGGTCTAGTCAGCCCCAGCATTTT.

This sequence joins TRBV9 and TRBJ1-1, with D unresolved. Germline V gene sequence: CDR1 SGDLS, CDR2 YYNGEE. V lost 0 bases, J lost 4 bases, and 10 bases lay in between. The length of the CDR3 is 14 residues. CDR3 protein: CASSVALGSTEAFF. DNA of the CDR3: TGTGCCAGCAGCGTAGCTTTAGGGAGCACTGAAGCTTTCTTT.

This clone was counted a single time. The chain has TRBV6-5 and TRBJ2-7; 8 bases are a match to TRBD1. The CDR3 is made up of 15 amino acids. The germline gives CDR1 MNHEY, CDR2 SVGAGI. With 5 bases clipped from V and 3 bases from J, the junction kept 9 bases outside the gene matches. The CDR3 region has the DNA TGTGCCAGCAGTACAAACAGGGGGAATCTCTACGAGCAGTACTTC. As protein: CASSTNRGNLYEQYF.

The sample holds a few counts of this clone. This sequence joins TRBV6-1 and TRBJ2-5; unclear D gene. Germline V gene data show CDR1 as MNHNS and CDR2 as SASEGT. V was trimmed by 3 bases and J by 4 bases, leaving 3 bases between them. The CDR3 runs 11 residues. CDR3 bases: TGTGCCAGCAGTGACAGAGAGACCCAGTACTTC. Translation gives CASSDRETQYF.

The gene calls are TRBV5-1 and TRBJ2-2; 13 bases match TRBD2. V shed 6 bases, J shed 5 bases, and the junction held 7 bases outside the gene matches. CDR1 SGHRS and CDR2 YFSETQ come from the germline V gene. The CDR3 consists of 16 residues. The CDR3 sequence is CASNPLAGGPTGELFF. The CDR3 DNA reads TGCGCCAGCAACCCACTAGCGGGAGGGCCAACCGGGGAGCTGTTTTTT.